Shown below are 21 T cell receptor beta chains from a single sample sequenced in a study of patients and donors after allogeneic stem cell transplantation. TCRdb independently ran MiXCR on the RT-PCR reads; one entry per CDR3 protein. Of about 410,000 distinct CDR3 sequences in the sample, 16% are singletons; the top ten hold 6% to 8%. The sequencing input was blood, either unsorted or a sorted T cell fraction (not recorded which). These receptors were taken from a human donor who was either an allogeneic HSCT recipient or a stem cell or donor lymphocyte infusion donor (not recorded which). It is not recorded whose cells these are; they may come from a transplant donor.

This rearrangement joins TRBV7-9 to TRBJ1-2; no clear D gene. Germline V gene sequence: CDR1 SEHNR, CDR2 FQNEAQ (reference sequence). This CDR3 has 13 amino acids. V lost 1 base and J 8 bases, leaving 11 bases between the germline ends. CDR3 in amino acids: CASSLVAIGGYTF. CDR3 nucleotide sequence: TGTGCCAGCAGCTTAGTGGCAATTGGGGGCTACACCTTC.

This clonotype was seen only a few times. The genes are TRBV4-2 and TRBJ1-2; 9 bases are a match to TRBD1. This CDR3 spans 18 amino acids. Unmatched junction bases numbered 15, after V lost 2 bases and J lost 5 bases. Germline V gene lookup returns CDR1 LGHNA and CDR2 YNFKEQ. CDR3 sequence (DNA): TGTGCCAGCAGCCAAAAAGGGACAGGGCAATACTGGATTTATGGCTACACCTTC. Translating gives CASSQKGTGQYWIYGYTF.

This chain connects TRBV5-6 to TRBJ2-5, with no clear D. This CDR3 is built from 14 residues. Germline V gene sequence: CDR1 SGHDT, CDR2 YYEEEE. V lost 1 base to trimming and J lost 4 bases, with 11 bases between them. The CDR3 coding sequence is TGTGCCAGCAGCTTGAACGGGCCTGGAGAGACCCAGTACTTC. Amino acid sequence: CASSLNGPGETQYF.

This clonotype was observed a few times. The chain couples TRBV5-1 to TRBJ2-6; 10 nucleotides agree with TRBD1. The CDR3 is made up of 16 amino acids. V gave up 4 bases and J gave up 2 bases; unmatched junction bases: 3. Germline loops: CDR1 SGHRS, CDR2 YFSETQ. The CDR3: CASSRTGGPGANVLTF. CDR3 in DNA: TGCGCCAGCAGCAGGACAGGGGGGCCTGGGGCCAACGTCCTGACTTTC.

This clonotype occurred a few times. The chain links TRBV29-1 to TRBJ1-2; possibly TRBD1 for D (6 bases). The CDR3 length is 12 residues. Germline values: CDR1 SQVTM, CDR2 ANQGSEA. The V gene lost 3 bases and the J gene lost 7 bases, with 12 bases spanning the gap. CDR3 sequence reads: CSVDGQGSGYTF. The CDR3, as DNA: TGCAGCGTTGATGGCCAGGGGAGTGGCTACACCTTC.

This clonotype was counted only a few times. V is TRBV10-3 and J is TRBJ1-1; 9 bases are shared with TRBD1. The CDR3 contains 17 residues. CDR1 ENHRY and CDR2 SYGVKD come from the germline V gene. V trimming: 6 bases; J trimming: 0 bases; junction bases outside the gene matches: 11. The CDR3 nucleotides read TGTGCCATCAGCTCCGGGACAGGGTTTAATATGAACACTGAAGCTTTCTTT. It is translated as CAISSGTGFNMNTEAFF.

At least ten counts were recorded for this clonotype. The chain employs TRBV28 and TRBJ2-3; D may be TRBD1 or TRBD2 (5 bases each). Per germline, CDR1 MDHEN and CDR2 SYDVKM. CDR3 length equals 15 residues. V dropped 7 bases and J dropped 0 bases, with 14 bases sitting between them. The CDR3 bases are TGTGCCAGCATTACCGGGACGGCTAGCACAGATACGCAGTATTTT. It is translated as CASITGTASTDTQYF. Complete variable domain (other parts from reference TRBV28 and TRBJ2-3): DVKVTQSSRYLVKRTGEKVFLECVQDMDHENMFWYRQDPGLGLRLIYFSYDVKMKEKGDIPEGYSVSREKKERFSLILESASTNQTSMYLCASITGTASTDTQYFGPGTRLTVL.

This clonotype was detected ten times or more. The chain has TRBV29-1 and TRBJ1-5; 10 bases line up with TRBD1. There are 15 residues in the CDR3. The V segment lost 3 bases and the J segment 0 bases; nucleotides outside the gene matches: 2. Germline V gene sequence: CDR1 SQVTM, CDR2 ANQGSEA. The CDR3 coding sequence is TGCAGCGTTGAGGGGACAGGGGATAGCAATCAGCCCCAGCATTTT. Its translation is CSVEGTGDSNQPQHF.

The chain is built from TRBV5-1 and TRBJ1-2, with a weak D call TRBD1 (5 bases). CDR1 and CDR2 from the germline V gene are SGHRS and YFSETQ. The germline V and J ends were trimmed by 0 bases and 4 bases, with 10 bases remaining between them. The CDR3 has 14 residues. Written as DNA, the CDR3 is TGCGCCAGCAGCTTGGGAGGGGTAGGCTATGGCTACACCTTC. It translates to CASSLGGVGYGYTF.

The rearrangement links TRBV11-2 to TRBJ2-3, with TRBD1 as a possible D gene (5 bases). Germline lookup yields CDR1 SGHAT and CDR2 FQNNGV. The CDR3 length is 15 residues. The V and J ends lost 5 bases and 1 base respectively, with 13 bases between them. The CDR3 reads CASSPYPTGTDTQYF. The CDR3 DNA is TGTGCCAGCAGCCCCTACCCGACAGGCACAGATACGCAGTATTTT.

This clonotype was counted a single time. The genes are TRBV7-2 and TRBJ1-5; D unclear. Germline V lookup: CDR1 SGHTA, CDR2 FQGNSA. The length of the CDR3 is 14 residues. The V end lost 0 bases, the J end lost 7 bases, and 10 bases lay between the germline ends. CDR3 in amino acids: CASSLAGIKQPQHF. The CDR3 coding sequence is TGTGCCAGCAGCTTAGCTGGGATTAAGCAGCCCCAGCATTTT.

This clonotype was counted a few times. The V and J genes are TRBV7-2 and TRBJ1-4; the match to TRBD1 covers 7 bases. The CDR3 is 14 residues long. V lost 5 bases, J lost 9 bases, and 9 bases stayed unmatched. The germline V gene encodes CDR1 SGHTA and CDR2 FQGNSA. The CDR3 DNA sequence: TGTGCCAGCAGCCCCGGGACAGCTGGCCAAAAACTGTTTTTT. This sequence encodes CASSPGTAGQKLFF.

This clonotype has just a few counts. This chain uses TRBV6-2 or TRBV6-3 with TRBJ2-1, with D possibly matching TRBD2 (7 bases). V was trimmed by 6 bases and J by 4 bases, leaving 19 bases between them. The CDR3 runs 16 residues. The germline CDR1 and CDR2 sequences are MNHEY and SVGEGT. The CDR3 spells CASRDPPGGPYNEQFF. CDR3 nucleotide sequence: TGTGCCAGCAGGGACCCCCCCGGGGGGCCTTACAATGAGCAGTTCTTC.

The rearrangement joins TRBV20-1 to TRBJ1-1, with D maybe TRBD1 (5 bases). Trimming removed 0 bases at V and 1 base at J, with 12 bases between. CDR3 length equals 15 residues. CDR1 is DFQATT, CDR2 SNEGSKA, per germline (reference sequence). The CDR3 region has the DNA TGCAGTGCTAGAGATCTGAGCGGGGGGAACACTGAAGCTTTCTTT. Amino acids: CSARDLSGGNTEAFF.

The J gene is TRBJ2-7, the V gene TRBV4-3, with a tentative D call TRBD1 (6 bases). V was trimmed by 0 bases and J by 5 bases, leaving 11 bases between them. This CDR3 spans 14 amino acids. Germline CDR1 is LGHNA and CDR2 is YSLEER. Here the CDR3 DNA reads TGCGCCAGCAGCCAAGAGTCGACAGGCGACGAGCAGTACTTC. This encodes CASSQESTGDEQYF.

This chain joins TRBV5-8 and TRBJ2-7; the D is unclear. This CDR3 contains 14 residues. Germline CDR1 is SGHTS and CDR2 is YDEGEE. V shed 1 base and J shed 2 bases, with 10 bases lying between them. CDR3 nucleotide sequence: TGTGCCAGCAGCTTGAGGCCTAGAACCTACGAGCAGTACTTC. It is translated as CASSLRPRTYEQYF.

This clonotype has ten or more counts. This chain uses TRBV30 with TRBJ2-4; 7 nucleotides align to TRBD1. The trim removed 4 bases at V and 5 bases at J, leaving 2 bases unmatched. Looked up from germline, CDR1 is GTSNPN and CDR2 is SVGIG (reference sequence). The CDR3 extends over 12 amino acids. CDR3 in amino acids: CAWNQGENIQYF. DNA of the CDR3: TGTGCCTGGAATCAGGGGGAAAACATTCAGTACTTC.

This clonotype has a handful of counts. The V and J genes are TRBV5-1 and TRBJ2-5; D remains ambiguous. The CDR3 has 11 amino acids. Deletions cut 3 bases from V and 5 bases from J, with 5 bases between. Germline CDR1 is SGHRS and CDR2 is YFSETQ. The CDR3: CASSSLETQYF. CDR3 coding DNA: TGCGCCAGCAGCTCCCTGGAGACCCAGTACTTC.

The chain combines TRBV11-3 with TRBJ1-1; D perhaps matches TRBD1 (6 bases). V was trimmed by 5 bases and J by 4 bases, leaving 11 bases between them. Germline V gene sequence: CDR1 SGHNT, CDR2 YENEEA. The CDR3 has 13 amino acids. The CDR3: CASSATGTTEAFF. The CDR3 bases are TGTGCCAGCAGCGCCACAGGGACCACTGAAGCTTTCTTT.

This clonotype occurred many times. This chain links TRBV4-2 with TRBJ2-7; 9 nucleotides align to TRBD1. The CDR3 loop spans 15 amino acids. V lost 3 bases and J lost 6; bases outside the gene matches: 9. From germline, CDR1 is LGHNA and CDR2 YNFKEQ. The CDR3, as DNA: TGTGCCAGCAGCCAGGGGACAGGGATTCGATCCGAGCAGTACTTC. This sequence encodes CASSQGTGIRSEQYF.

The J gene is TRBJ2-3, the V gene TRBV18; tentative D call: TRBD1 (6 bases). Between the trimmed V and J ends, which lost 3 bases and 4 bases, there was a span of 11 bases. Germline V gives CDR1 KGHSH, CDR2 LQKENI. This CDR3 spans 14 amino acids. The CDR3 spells CASSPTGGPDTQYF. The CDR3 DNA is TGTGCCAGCTCACCGACAGGTGGGCCAGATACGCAGTATTTT.